This passage covers 13 T cell receptor beta chains from one sample sequenced in a study of control samples from healthy donors and cancer patients. Assay used: immunoSEQ multiplex PCR; TCRdb lists only in-frame clones, some missing. The sample shows about 22,000 clones, approximately 80% of them seen only once. The sample comprised PBMCs. These receptors all stem from a man aged 55-75 years with head and neck cancer.

The chain has TRBV11-3 and TRBJ1-1; D ambiguous. The germline V and J ends were trimmed by 4 bases and 0 bases, with 21 bases remaining between them. Per the germline V gene, CDR1 is SGHNT and CDR2 is YENEEA. The length of the CDR3 is 18 residues. The chain's CDR3 is CASSSLRGSGLMNTEAFF. The CDR3, as DNA: TGTGCCAGCAGCTCTCTTCGAGGTTCGGGCCTTATGAACACTGAAGCTTTCTTT. Full variable domain (remainder filled in from reference TRBV11-3 and TRBJ1-1): EAGVVQSPRYKIIEKKQPVAFWCNPISGHNTLYWYLQNLGQGPELLIRYENEEAVDDSQLPKDRFSAERLKGVDSTLKIQPAELGDSAVYLCASSSLRGSGLMNTEAFFGQGTRLTVV.

V is TRBV9 and J is TRBJ1-1; D call uncertain. Per the germline V gene, CDR1 is SGDLS and CDR2 is YYNGEE. CDR3 size: 14 residues. Trimming removed 0 bases at V and 0 bases at J, with 6 bases between. The CDR3 spells CASSVGQMNTEAFF. In DNA, the CDR3 is TGTGCCAGCAGCGTAGGGCAGATGAACACTGAAGCTTTCTTT.

The V call is TRBV4-1, the J call TRBJ2-7, with D perhaps matching TRBD2 (5 bases). V lost 1 base and J lost 3, with 10 bases in between. The germline CDR1 and CDR2 sequences are MGHRA and YSYEKL. The CDR3 sequence is 14 residues long. For the CDR3, the DNA is TGCGCCAGCAGCCAAGCAGCGGACGGCTACGAGCAGTACTTC. It yields the protein CASSQAADGYEQYF.

This clone has just a few counts. CDR3 DNA: TGTGCCAGCAGCTTCCACAGGGATATGGGCGAGCAGTACTTC. Encoded protein: CASSFHRDMGEQYF. This chain connects TRBV11-3 to TRBJ2-7; TRBD1 is a possible D gene (6 bases). The CDR3 extends over 14 amino acids. CDR1 SGHNT and CDR2 YENEEA come from the germline V gene. Trimming shortened V by 3 bases and J by 6 bases, and 15 bases separated the two germline ends.

J is TRBJ2-6 and V is TRBV14, with a possible D match to TRBD1 (5 bases). In germline, CDR1 is SGHDN, CDR2 FVKESK. The CDR3 has 14 amino acids. Trimming shortened V by 6 bases and J by 3 bases, and 9 bases separated the two germline ends. This CDR3 is CASRDRGGANVLTF. CDR3 sequence (DNA): TGTGCCAGCAGAGACAGAGGTGGGGCCAACGTCCTGACTTTC.

The V and J genes are TRBV2 and TRBJ2-7; 7 positions agree with TRBD2. This CDR3 has 20 residues. CDR1 and CDR2 from the germline V gene are SNHLY and FYNNEI. J gave up 0 bases and V 0 bases, and 17 bases lay outside the gene matches. The CDR3 reads CASSEARSSPTSRSSYEQYF. DNA of the CDR3: TGTGCCAGCAGTGAAGCGCGTTCAAGCCCGACTAGCCGATCCTCCTACGAGCAGTACTTC.

The chain combines TRBV6-6 with TRBJ2-1; D gene uncertain. Germline CDR1 is MNHNY and CDR2 is SVGAGI (reference sequence). V lost 0 bases and J 6 bases, leaving 0 bases between the germline ends. The CDR3 extends over 11 amino acids. CDR3 amino acids: CASSYSNEQFF. The CDR3 region has the DNA TGTGCCAGCAGTTACTCCAATGAGCAGTTCTTC.

This clone was picked up one time. The chain joins TRBV11-1 to TRBJ2-7; maybe TRBD2 (5 bases). Trimming removed 5 bases at V and 3 bases at J, with 11 bases between. CDR3 length: 13 amino acids. Germline V gene lookup returns CDR1 SGHAT and CDR2 FQDESV (reference sequence). The DNA of the CDR3 is TGTGCCAGCAGCCATTCGAGCGGCTACGAGCAGTACTTC. It is translated as CASSHSSGYEQYF. The variable domain in full, completed from reference TRBV11-1 and TRBJ2-7, reads EAEVAQSPRYKITEKSQAVAFWCDPISGHATLYWYRQILGQGPELLVQFQDESVVDDSQLPKDRFSAERLKGVDSTLKIQPAELGDSAMYLCASSHSSGYEQYFGPGTRLTVT.

The chain links TRBV10-3 to TRBJ2-3, with 10 positions matching TRBD2. The CDR3 totals 18 residues. With 8 bases clipped from V and 2 bases from J, the junction kept 16 bases outside the gene matches. CDR1 and CDR2 (germline): ENHRY, SYGVKD. The CDR3, as DNA: TGTGCCATCCTAAAAGACCTTACTAGCGGGGTGAACACAGATACGCAGTATTTT. It is translated as CAILKDLTSGVNTDTQYF.

The rearrangement links TRBV27 to TRBJ2-3; maybe TRBD1 (5 bases). Trimming removed 5 bases from V and 0 bases from J, with 12 bases in between. Germline V lookup: CDR1 MNHEY, CDR2 SMNVEV (reference sequence). This CDR3 spans 15 amino acids. This CDR3 reads CASSPGYGSTDTQYF. Here the CDR3 DNA reads TGTGCCAGCAGTCCAGGGTACGGAAGCACAGATACGCAGTATTTT.

The chain recombines TRBV7-9 with TRBJ1-4; TRBD1 might be the D (6 bases). Trimming removed 2 bases at V and 7 bases at J, with 26 bases between. This CDR3 region has 19 residues. Germline V gene sequence: CDR1 SEHNR, CDR2 FQNEAQ (reference sequence). CDR3 in amino acids: CASSLRRRGAYDGVEKLFF. CDR3 coding DNA: TGTGCCAGCAGCTTAAGGCGGCGGGGGGCATACGACGGTGTTGAAAAACTGTTTTTT.

On this clone: One end of the junction is discordant with germline, which a read error may explain. This chain joins TRBV12-3 or TRBV12-4 and TRBJ2-5, with D hard to call. This CDR3 has 11 residues. The CDR3 loop is CASTLGETQYF. DNA of the CDR3: TGTGCCAGCACTTTAGGGGAGACCCAGTACTTC.

The genes are TRBV28 and TRBJ2-2, with TRBD1 matching over 9 bases. The germline gives CDR1 MDHEN, CDR2 SYDVKM. Trimming cost V 5 bases and J 3 bases; bases outside gene matches: 10. This CDR3 spans 17 amino acids. CDR3 loop: CASSIDTGGWHTGELFF. For the CDR3, the DNA is TGTGCCAGCAGTATTGATACAGGGGGCTGGCACACCGGGGAGCTGTTTTTT.